Below are 3 T cell receptor beta chains sequenced from a single sample in a study of cytomegalovirus exposure and HLA in healthy donors. PCR employed 60 Vbeta and 13 Jbeta primers. TCRdb keeps only in-frame clones here, not all; method: immunoSEQ multiplex PCR. Among about 120,000 clones listed, 6.5% to 9.5% were seen once. The sample taken for sequencing was PBMCs. The receptors originated from a middle-aged woman in good health and CMV-seropositive.

The table lists this clone with a few counts. This chain uses TRBV7-6 with TRBJ2-7; 7 bases align to TRBD1. Germline assignment: CDR1 SGHVS and CDR2 FNYEAQ. The CDR3 spans 14 residues. The J segment lost 2 bases and the V segment lost 5 bases, leaving 6 bases of the junction unmatched. The CDR3 bases are TGTGCCAGCAGCCAAGGGACAGCCGCCTACGAGCAGTACTTC. It translates to CASSQGTAAYEQYF.

Concerning this clone itself: One end of the junction does not line up with germline, which may come from a read error. Within the sample, other DNA sequences also encode this same CDR3. The rearrangement joins TRBV5-6 to TRBJ1-6; D may be TRBD1 (5 bases). Germline V gene sequence: CDR1 SGHDT, CDR2 YYEEEE. The CDR3 loop spans 16 amino acids. The DNA of the CDR3 is TGTGCCAGCAGCTTGGAGGGGTCTGGGTATAATTCCCCCCTCCACTTT. This gives the protein CASSLEGSGYNSPLHF.

The chain couples TRBV19 to TRBJ1-5; 8 bases map to TRBD1. Germline V gives CDR1 LNHDA, CDR2 SQIVND (reference sequence). Trimming removed 7 bases from V and 6 bases from J; junction bases left unmatched: 11. The CDR3 spans 15 residues. The CDR3 is CASTRSRGQSQPQHF. The CDR3 DNA reads TGTGCCAGTACCAGGAGCAGGGGGCAAAGTCAGCCCCAGCATTTT.